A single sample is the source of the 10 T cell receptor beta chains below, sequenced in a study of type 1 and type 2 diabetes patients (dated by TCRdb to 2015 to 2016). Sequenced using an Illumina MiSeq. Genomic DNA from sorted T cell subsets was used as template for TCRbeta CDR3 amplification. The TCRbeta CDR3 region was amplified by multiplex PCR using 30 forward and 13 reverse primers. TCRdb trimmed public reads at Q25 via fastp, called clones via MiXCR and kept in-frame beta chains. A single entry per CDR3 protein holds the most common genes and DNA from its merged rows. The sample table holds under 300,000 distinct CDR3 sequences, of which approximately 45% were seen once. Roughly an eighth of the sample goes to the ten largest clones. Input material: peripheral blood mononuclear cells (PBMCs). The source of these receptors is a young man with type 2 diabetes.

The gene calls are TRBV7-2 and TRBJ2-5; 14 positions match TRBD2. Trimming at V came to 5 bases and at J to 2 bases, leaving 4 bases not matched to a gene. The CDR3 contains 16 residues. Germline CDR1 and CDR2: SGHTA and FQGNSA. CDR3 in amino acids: CASSPRLAGGQETQYF. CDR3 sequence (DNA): TGTGCCAGCAGCCCGCGACTAGCGGGAGGGCAAGAGACCCAGTACTTC.

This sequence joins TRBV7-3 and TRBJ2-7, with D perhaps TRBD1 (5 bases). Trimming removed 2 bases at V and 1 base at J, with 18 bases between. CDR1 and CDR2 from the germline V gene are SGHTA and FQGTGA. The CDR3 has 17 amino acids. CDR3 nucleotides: TGTGCCAGCAGCTTAGGGGTTGGCAGGGAATTATCCTACGAGCAGTACTTC. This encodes CASSLGVGRELSYEQYF.

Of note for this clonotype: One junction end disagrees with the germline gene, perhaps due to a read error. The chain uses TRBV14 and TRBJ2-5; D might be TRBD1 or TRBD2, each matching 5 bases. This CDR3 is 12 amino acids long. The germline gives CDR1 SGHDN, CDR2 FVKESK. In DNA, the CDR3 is TGCGCCAGCAACGGAGAGGGGGAGACCCAGTACTTC. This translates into CASNGEGETQYF.

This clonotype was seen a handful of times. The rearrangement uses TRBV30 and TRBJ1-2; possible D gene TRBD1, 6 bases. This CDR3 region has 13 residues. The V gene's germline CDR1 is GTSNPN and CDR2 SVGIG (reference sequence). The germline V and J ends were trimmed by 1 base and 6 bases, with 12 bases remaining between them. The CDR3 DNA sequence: TGTGCCTGGAGTGGCAGGGGTAAGAATGGCTACACCTTC. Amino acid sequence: CAWSGRGKNGYTF.

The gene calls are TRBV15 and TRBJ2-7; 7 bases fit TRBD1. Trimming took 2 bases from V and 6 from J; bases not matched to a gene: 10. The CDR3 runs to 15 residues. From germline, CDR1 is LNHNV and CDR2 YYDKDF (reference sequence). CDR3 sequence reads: CATSRQRTGRGEQYF. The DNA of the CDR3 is TGTGCCACCAGCAGACAGAGGACAGGTAGGGGCGAGCAGTACTTC.

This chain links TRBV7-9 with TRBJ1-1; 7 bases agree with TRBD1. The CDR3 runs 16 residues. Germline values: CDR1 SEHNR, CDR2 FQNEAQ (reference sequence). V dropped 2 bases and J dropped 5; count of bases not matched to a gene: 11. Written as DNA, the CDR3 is TGTGCCAGCAGCTTACAGGGGGGAGTATCACGGACTGAAGCTTTCTTT. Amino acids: CASSLQGGVSRTEAFF. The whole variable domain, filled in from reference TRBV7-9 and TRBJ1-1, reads DTGVSQNPRHKITKRGQNVTFRCDPISEHNRLYWYRQTLGQGPEFLTYFQNEAQLEKSRLLSDRFSAERPKGSFSTLEIQRTEQGDSAMYLCASSLQGGVSRTEAFFGQGTRLTVV.

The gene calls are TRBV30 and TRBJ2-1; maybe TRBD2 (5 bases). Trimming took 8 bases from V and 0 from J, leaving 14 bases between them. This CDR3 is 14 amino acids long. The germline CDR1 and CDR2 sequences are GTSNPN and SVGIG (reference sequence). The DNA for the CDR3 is TGTGCCAGTAGTATGGGGAGCTCCTACAATGAGCAGTTCTTC. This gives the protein CASSMGSSYNEQFF. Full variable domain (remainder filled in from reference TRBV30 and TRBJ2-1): SQTIHQWPATLVQPVGSPLSLECTVEGTSNPNLYWYRQAAGRGLQLLFYSVGIGQISSEVPQNLSASRPQDRQFILSSKKLLLSDSGFYLCASSMGSSYNEQFFGPGTRLTVL.

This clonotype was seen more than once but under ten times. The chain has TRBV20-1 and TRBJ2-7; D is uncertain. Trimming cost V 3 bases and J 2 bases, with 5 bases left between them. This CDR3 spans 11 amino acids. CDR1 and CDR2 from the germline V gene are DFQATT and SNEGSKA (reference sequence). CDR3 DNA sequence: TGCAGTGCTAGTGTCCCCTACGAGCAGTACTTC. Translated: CSASVPYEQYF.

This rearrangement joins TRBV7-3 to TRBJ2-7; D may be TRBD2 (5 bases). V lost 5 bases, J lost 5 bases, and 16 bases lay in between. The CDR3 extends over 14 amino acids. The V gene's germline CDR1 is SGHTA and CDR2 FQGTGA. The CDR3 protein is CASSPDSSGDEQYF. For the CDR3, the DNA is TGTGCCAGCAGCCCGGACTCCTCCGGGGACGAGCAGTACTTC.

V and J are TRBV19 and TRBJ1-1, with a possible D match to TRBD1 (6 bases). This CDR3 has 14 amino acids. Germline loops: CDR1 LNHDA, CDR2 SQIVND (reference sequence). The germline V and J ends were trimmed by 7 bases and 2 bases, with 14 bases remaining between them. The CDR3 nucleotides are TGTGCCAGTAAATGGGGGGCAAGAAACACTGAAGCTTTCTTT. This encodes CASKWGARNTEAFF.